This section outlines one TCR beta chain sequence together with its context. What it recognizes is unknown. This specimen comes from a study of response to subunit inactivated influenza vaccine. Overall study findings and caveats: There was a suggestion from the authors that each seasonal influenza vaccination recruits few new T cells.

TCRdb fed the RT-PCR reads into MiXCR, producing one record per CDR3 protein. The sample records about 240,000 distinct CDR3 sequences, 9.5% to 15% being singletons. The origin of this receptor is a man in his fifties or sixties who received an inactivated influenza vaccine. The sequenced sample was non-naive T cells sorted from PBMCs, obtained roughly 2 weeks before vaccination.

This CDR3 reads CASSYDVTDIRTDTQYF. In DNA form, the CDR3 reads TGTGCCAGCAGTTACGACGTAACGGATATACGCACAGATACGCAGTATTTT. The rearrangement joins TRBV6-5 to TRBJ2-3; D is undetermined. There are 17 residues in the CDR3. Trimming shortened V by 2 bases and J by 1 base, and 16 bases separated the two germline ends. Germline loops: CDR1 MNHEY, CDR2 SVGAGI.